Listed here are 29 T cell receptor beta chains from one sample, sequenced in a study of T cell responses to AZD1222 COVID-19 vaccine. TCRdb's table, derived via immunoSEQ multiplex PCR, lists solely in-frame clones and lacks some. Here the sample spans over 120,000 clones, about nine tenths being singletons. The source material was peripheral blood, sampled on day 0 of AZD1222 vaccination. These receptors were taken from an adult in good health.

The genes are TRBV19 and TRBJ1-1; perhaps TRBD1 as D (6 bases). This CDR3 is built from 12 residues. The V gene's germline CDR1 is LNHDA and CDR2 SQIVND (reference sequence). Trimming left V 3 bases short and J 11 bases short, with 13 bases between. CDR3 in DNA: TGTGCCAGTAGTATCCGGACAGCCGACGCTTTCTTT. Protein: CASSIRTADAFF.

The chain is built from TRBV3-1 (or the pseudogene TRBV3-2) and TRBJ2-5, with 10 positions matching TRBD1. Germline assignment: CDR1 LGHDT and CDR2 YNNKEL (reference sequence). The V and J ends lost 4 bases and 4 bases, in that order; junction bases with no gene match: 6. CDR3 length: 15 residues. For the CDR3, the DNA is TGTGCCAGCAGCCCCCGACAGGGGGCGGGAGAGACCCAGTACTTC. Translating it yields CASSPRQGAGETQYF.

The genes are TRBV28 and TRBJ1-2; a weak D match, TRBD1 (5 bases). This CDR3 has 13 amino acids. CDR1 MDHEN and CDR2 SYDVKM come from the germline V gene. Deletions cut 5 bases from V and 6 bases from J, with 13 bases between. The CDR3 here is CASSARVGNGYTF. DNA for the CDR3: TGTGCCAGCAGTGCCAGGGTGGGGAATGGCTACACCTTC.

This chain links TRBV18 with TRBJ2-3, with unresolved D. The CDR3 consists of 14 residues. The V and J ends lost 6 bases and 0 bases respectively, with 10 bases between them. Germline lookup yields CDR1 KGHSH and CDR2 LQKENI. The CDR3 here is CASSPVRSTDTQYF. The CDR3 bases are TGTGCCAGCTCCCCCGTCCGGAGCACAGATACGCAGTATTTT.

The rearrangement links TRBV2 to TRBJ1-4; 7 nucleotides line up with TRBD1. Germline lookup yields CDR1 SNHLY and CDR2 FYNNEI. The CDR3 spans 14 residues. Trimming cost V 7 bases and J 8 bases; bases outside gene matches: 10. The CDR3 loop is CASTVGQAGEKLFF. CDR3 sequence (DNA): TGTGCCAGCACCGTCGGACAGGCGGGAGAAAAACTGTTTTTT.

The CDR3 bases are TGTGCCAGCAGTGGGACAGGGCGGGCCAACTATGGCTACACCTTC. Its translation is CASSGTGRANYGYTF. The gene calls are TRBV27 and TRBJ1-2, with 9 bases lining up with TRBD1. CDR3 length equals 15 residues. The J segment lost 2 bases and the V segment lost 5 bases, leaving 6 bases of the junction unmatched. Germline V gene lookup returns CDR1 MNHEY and CDR2 SMNVEV (reference sequence).

V is TRBV7-9 and J is TRBJ2-5; D is possibly TRBD1 or TRBD2 (5 bases each). The CDR3 has 14 residues. Germline CDR1 SEHNR, CDR2 FQNEAQ (reference sequence). Trimming removed 5 bases at V and 5 bases at J, with 15 bases between. The CDR3 loop is CASSQGRSLETQYF. Written as DNA, the CDR3 is TGTGCCAGCAGCCAGGGACGGTCTTTGGAGACCCAGTACTTC.

The CDR3 reads CASGRGGQFQETQYF. CDR3 nucleotide sequence: TGTGCCAGCGGTAGAGGAGGACAGTTCCAAGAGACCCAGTACTTC. The chain uses TRBV9 and TRBJ2-5, with D maybe TRBD1 (6 bases). Trimming pared 7 bases from V and 1 base from J, leaving 17 bases between. The CDR3 length is 15 residues. Germline CDR1 reads SGDLS; CDR2 reads YYNGEE.

The chain joins TRBV6-5 to TRBJ2-7; possible D gene TRBD2, 5 bases. The CDR3 runs to 14 residues. Germline V gene data show CDR1 as MNHEY and CDR2 as SVGAGI. V was shortened by 6 bases and J by 4 bases, with 16 bases between the two germline ends. The CDR3 nucleotides are TGTGCCAGCAGCGATCGGGGTTTCACGTACGAGCAGTACTTC. Encoded protein: CASSDRGFTYEQYF.

The chain is built from TRBV7-9 and TRBJ2-3; D not resolved. The CDR3 spans 16 residues. The germline CDR1 and CDR2 sequences are SEHNR and FQNEAQ (reference sequence). Trimming removed 4 bases from V and 2 bases from J, with 16 bases in between. This CDR3 is CASSSTEALLTDTQYF. The CDR3 DNA follows: TGTGCCAGCAGCTCCACGGAAGCGTTACTCACAGATACGCAGTATTTT.

V gene TRBV27 combines with J gene TRBJ2-7, with D perhaps matching TRBD1 (6 bases). Deletions cut 4 bases from V and 5 bases from J, with 12 bases between. The CDR3 covers 13 residues. CDR1 MNHEY and CDR2 SMNVEV come from the germline V gene (reference sequence). The chain's CDR3 is CASSSQGNNEQYF. The CDR3 nucleotides are TGTGCCAGCAGTTCTCAGGGGAACAACGAGCAGTACTTC.

The chain is built from TRBV5-1 and TRBJ2-1; D is perhaps TRBD2 (6 bases). CDR1 and CDR2 (germline): SGHRS, YFSETQ. Trimming shortened V by 4 bases and J by 7 bases, and 12 bases separated the two germline ends. This CDR3 has 13 amino acids. The CDR3 DNA reads TGCGCCAGCAGCCAACTAGCTCCGAATGAGCAGTTCTTC. It encodes CASSQLAPNEQFF.

J is TRBJ1-4 and V is TRBV15; 9 bases match TRBD1. The CDR3 sequence is 16 residues long. The J segment lost 7 bases and the V segment lost 0 bases, leaving 6 bases of the junction unmatched. Germline CDR1 and CDR2: LNHNV and YYDKDF (reference sequence). CDR3 sequence (DNA): TGTGCCACCAGCAGAGATTTGGGGACAGGGAGTGAAAAACTGTTTTTT. Its protein product is CATSRDLGTGSEKLFF.

J is TRBJ2-7 and V is TRBV5-1; no reliable D call. Trimming removed 4 bases at V and 2 bases at J, with 7 bases between. The germline V gene encodes CDR1 SGHRS and CDR2 YFSETQ. The CDR3 covers 12 residues. This CDR3 reads CASSNPTYEQYF. The CDR3 bases are TGCGCCAGCAGCAACCCTACCTACGAGCAGTACTTC.

Concerning this clone itself: Different DNA sequences within this sample yield the same CDR3. CDR3 sequence: CASSGRQGGTDTQYF. The CDR3 coding sequence is TGTGCCAGCAGCGGACGACAGGGTGGCACAGATACGCAGTATTTT. The chain links TRBV7-2 to TRBJ2-3; 7 bases fit TRBD1. Germline V lookup: CDR1 SGHTA, CDR2 FQGNSA. With V trimmed by 5 bases and J by 1 base, 6 bases remained unmatched. The CDR3 runs 15 residues.

This chain links TRBV5-1 with TRBJ2-1; D might be TRBD2 (6 bases). Germline lookup yields CDR1 SGHRS and CDR2 YFSETQ. The V end was cut by 1 base, the J end by 4 bases, with 12 bases between. This CDR3 is built from 15 residues. CDR3 protein: CASSLYGEVYNEQFF. CDR3 sequence (DNA): TGCGCCAGCAGCTTGTATGGGGAGGTGTACAATGAGCAGTTCTTC.

The chain is built from TRBV6-5 and TRBJ1-5; D is perhaps TRBD1 (6 bases). Per germline, CDR1 MNHEY and CDR2 SVGAGI. V lost 4 bases and J lost 7, with 17 bases in between. The CDR3 contains 15 residues. The CDR3 region has the DNA TGTGCCAGCAGTTTCTCGGACAGAATCAAACAGCCCCAGCATTTT. Translated: CASSFSDRIKQPQHF.

This sequence joins TRBV5-4 and TRBJ1-1, with 10 bases fitting TRBD1. The germline gives CDR1 SGHNT, CDR2 YYREEE (reference sequence). This CDR3 is 15 amino acids long. V trimming: 5 bases; J trimming: 5 bases; junction bases outside the gene matches: 9. For the CDR3, the DNA is TGTGCCAGCAGACCTAGGACAGGGGGTGCAACTGAAGCTTTCTTT. Translating gives CASRPRTGGATEAFF.

V gene TRBV19 combines with J gene TRBJ2-2; D gene ambiguous. Germline loops: CDR1 LNHDA, CDR2 SQIVND (reference sequence). Trimming took 0 bases from V and 1 from J, leaving 3 bases between them. This CDR3 is 14 amino acids long. CDR3 DNA sequence: TGTGCCAGTAGTATAGAAGGGAACACCGGGGAGCTGTTTTTT. It encodes CASSIEGNTGELFF.

The chain employs TRBV19 and TRBJ2-1, with D perhaps TRBD1 (6 bases). V was trimmed by 7 bases and J by 5 bases, leaving 15 bases between them. Germline V gives CDR1 LNHDA, CDR2 SQIVND (reference sequence). The CDR3 is 14 amino acids. The CDR3 sequence is CASTPWAGDNEQFF. CDR3 nucleotides: TGTGCCAGTACCCCATGGGCAGGGGACAATGAGCAGTTCTTC.

The CDR3 loop reads CASSFAPFGQSYGYTF. In DNA form, the CDR3 reads TGTGCCAGCAGTTTCGCCCCCTTCGGACAGTCGTATGGCTACACCTTC. The V gene is TRBV6-2 or TRBV6-3, the J gene TRBJ1-2; tentative D call: TRBD1 (6 bases). The V gene's germline CDR1 is MNHEY and CDR2 SVGEGT. This CDR3 has 16 amino acids. Trimming shortened V by 4 bases and J by 5 bases, and 20 bases separated the two germline ends.

The chain employs TRBV3-1 (or the pseudogene TRBV3-2) and TRBJ2-7, with D maybe TRBD2 (5 bases). The V end was cut by 4 bases, the J end by 5 bases, with 9 bases between. CDR3 size: 12 residues. CDR1 and CDR2 (germline): LGHDT, YNNKEL (reference sequence). The DNA of the CDR3 is TGTGCCAGCAGCCCGGCCGGGGACGAGCAGTACTTC. This gives the protein CASSPAGDEQYF.

The V call is TRBV7-9, the J call TRBJ1-6, with D unresolved. The V gene's germline CDR1 is SEHNR and CDR2 FQNEAQ (reference sequence). V lost 0 bases and J 3 bases, leaving 6 bases between the germline ends. The CDR3 consists of 15 residues. The CDR3 nucleotides read TGTGCCAGCAGCTTAGCGGACCTCTATAATTCACCCCTCCACTTT. This gives the protein CASSLADLYNSPLHF. The whole variable domain, remainder taken from reference TRBV7-9 and TRBJ1-6, is DTGVSQNPRHKITKRGQNVTFRCDPISEHNRLYWYRQTLGQGPEFLTYFQNEAQLEKSRLLSDRFSAERPKGSFSTLEIQRTEQGDSAMYLCASSLADLYNSPLHFGNGTRLTVT.

The rearrangement uses TRBV2 and TRBJ2-7, with a weak D call TRBD2 (5 bases). This CDR3 spans 15 amino acids. The germline V gene has CDR1 SNHLY and CDR2 FYNNEI. The V and J ends lost 6 bases and 2 bases respectively, with 17 bases between them. The CDR3 nucleotides read TGTGCCAGCAGCCTCTTAGGACTTACGACCTACGAGCAGTACTTC. Translating gives CASSLLGLTTYEQYF.

The chain couples TRBV2 to TRBJ2-7, with 7 bases matching TRBD1. Trimming at V came to 8 bases and at J to 3 bases, leaving 7 bases not matched to a gene. This CDR3 is 13 amino acids long. Per the germline V gene, CDR1 is SNHLY and CDR2 is FYNNEI. This chain's CDR3 is CASLYRDSYEQYF. Here the CDR3 DNA reads TGTGCCAGCCTATACCGGGACAGCTACGAGCAGTACTTC.

The chain employs TRBV5-4 and TRBJ1-1; 8 bases are shared with TRBD1. The V and J ends lost 5 bases and 1 base, in that order; junction bases with no gene match: 4. CDR1 and CDR2 (germline): SGHNT, YYREEE (reference sequence). The CDR3 consists of 14 residues. The CDR3 protein is CASRGGQENTEAFF. For the CDR3, the DNA is TGTGCCAGCAGAGGGGGACAGGAGAACACTGAAGCTTTCTTT.

The chain couples TRBV29-1 to TRBJ2-3, with D possibly being TRBD1 or TRBD2 (5 bases each). V shed 4 bases and J shed 2 bases, with 22 bases lying between them. Germline V gene data show CDR1 as SQVTM and CDR2 as ANQGSEA. There are 17 residues in the CDR3. The CDR3 loop is CSVGDWGLALFTDTQYF. DNA of the CDR3: TGCAGCGTTGGGGATTGGGGCCTAGCCTTGTTCACAGATACGCAGTATTTT.

The chain uses TRBV5-1 and TRBJ1-1; 7 bases are shared with TRBD1. V lost 1 base, J lost 9 bases, and 12 bases stayed unmatched. The CDR3 covers 15 residues. Germline assignment: CDR1 SGHRS and CDR2 YFSETQ. The CDR3 sequence: CASSLLVGEGQQAFF. The CDR3 DNA reads TGCGCCAGCAGCTTGTTGGTGGGGGAGGGACAGCAAGCTTTCTTT.

The chain is built from TRBV18 and TRBJ1-1; 9 bases are shared with TRBD1. The germline gives CDR1 KGHSH, CDR2 LQKENI. This CDR3 is 15 amino acids long. Trimming at V came to 3 bases and at J to 3 bases, leaving 5 bases not matched to a gene. The DNA of the CDR3 is TGTGCCAGCTCACCGAAACAGGGGGCGGACACTGAAGCTTTCTTT. Residues: CASSPKQGADTEAFF.